What follows describes a single TCR beta chain. Across 20 to 25 US areas, participants ranged in age from about 18 to 100 years. Each participant's cohort was designated according to participant-reported clinical history. The data are from a study of blood T cell repertoires in COVID-19. Overall study: PBMCs, B-cell-depleted T cells, or T cells provided the cDNA or gDNA that made up the material.

This CDR3 is 18 amino acids long. J gave up 0 bases and V 5 bases, and 8 bases lay outside the gene matches. Germline V CDR1 and CDR2: SEHNR, FQNEAQ (reference sequence). Original methodology: Nucleated cell counts were estimated from reference gene primer amplification. The repertoire was sequenced with immunoSEQ multiplex PCR; TCRdb's copy has only in-frame clones and lacks some. V, J and clone size reflect that table, while D and trimming were determined from the DNA. This table has some 300,000 clones, 88% appearing once. Sample: PBMCs or T cells enriched from blood (not recorded which). This clonotype originated in a woman aged 60-70 years in a cohort exposed to, infected with or recovered from COVID-19 (not recorded which). The chain joins TRBV7-9 to TRBJ2-1; 12 bases are shared with TRBD2. Here the CDR3 reads CASSNGLAGSPSYNEQFF. The CDR3, as DNA: TGTGCCAGCAGCAACGGACTAGCGGGGTCTCCCTCCTACAATGAGCAGTTCTTC.